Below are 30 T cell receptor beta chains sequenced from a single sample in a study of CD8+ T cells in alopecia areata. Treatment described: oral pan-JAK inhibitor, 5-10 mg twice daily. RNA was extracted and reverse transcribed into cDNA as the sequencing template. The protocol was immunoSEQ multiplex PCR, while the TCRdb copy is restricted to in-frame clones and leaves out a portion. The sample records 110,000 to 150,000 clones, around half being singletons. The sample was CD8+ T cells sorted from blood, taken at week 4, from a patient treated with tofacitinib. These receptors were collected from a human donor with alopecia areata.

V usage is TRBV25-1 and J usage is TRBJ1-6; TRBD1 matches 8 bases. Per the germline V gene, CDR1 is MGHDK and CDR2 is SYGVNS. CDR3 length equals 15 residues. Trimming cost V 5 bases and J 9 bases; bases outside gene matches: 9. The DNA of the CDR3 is TGTGCCAGCAGTCCTTCGGACAGGGAGGTTTCACCCCTCCACTTT. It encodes CASSPSDREVSPLHF. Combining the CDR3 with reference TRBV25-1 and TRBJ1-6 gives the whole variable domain EADIYQTPRYLVIGTGKKITLECSQTMGHDKMYWYQQDPGMELHLIHYSYGVNSTEKGDLSSESTVSRIRTEHFPLTLESARPSHTSQYLCASSPSDREVSPLHFGNGTRLTVT.

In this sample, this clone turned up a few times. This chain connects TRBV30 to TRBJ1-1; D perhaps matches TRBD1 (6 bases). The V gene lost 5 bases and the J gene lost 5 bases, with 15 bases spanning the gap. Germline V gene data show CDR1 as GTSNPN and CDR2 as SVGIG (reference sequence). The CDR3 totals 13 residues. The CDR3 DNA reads TGTGCCTGGGCGTGGGACACAGGAACTGAAGCTTTCTTT. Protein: CAWAWDTGTEAFF.

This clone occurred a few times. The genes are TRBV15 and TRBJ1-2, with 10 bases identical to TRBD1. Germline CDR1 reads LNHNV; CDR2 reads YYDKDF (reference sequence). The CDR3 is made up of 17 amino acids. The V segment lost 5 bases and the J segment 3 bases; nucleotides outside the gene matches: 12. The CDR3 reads CATSPKPGDRGDYGYTF. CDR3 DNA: TGTGCCACCAGCCCCAAACCAGGGGACAGGGGTGACTATGGCTACACCTTC. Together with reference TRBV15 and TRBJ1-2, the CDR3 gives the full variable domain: DAMVIQNPRYQVTQFGKPVTLSCSQTLNHNVMYWYQQKSSQAPKLLFHYYDKDFNNEADTPDNFQSRRPNTSFCFLDIRSPGLGDTAMYLCATSPKPGDRGDYGYTFGSGTRLTVV.

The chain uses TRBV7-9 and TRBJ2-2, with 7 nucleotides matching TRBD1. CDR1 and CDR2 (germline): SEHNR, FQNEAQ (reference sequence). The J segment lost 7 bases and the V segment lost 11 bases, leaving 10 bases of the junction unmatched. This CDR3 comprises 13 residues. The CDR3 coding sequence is TGTGCCTCCCAGACAGGGTCCGGCGGGGAGCTGTTTTTT. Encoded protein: CASQTGSGGELFF.

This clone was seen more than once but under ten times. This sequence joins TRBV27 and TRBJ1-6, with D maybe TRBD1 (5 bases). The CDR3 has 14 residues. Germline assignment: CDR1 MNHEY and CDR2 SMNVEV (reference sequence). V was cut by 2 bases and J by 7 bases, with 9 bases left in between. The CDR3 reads CASSLGGVNSPLHF. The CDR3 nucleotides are TGTGCCAGCAGTTTAGGGGGTGTGAATTCACCCCTCCACTTT.

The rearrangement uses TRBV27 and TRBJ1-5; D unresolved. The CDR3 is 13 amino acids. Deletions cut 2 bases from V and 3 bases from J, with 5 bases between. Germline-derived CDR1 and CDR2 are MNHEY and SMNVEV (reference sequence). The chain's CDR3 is CASSLGFNQPQHF. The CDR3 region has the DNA TGTGCCAGCAGTTTAGGGTTCAATCAGCCCCAGCATTTT.

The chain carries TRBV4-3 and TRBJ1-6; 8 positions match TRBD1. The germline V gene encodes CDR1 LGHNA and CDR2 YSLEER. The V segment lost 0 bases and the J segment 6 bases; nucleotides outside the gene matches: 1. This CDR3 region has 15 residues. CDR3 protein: CASSQEDRVNSPLHF. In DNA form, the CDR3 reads TGCGCCAGCAGCCAAGAGGACAGGGTTAATTCACCCCTCCACTTT.

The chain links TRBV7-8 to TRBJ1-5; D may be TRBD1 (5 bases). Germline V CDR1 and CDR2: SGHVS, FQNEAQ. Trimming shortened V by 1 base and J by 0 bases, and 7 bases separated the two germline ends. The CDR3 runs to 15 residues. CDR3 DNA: TGTGCCAGCAGCTTAGGGCAGGGTAGCAATCAGCCCCAGCATTTT. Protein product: CASSLGQGSNQPQHF. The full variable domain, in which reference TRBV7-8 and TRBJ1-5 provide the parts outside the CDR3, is GAGVSQSPRYKVAKRGQDVALRCDPISGHVSLFWYQQALGQGPEFLTYFQNEAQLDKSGLPSDRFFAERPEGSVSTLKIQRTQQEDSAVYLCASSLGQGSNQPQHFGDGTRLSIL.

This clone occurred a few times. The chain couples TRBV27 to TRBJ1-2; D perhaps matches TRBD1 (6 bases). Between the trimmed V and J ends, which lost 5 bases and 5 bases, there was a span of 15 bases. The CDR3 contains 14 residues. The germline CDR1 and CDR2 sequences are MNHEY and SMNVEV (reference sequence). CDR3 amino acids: CASSPTRTAYGYTF. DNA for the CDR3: TGTGCCAGCAGTCCGACCAGGACAGCTTATGGCTACACCTTC.

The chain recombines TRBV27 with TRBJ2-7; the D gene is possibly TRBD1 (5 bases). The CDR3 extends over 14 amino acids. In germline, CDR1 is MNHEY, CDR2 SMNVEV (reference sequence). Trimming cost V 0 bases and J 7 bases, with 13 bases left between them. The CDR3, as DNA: TGTGCCAGCAGTTTATCCCAGGGTAGGTGGGAGCAGTACTTC. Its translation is CASSLSQGRWEQYF.

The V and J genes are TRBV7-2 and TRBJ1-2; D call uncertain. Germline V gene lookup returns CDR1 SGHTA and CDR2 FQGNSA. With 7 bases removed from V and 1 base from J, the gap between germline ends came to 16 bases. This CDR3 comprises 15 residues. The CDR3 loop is CASTILNGLNYGYTF. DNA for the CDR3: TGTGCCAGCACCATTTTAAACGGACTTAACTATGGCTACACCTTC.

Written as DNA, the CDR3 is TGTGCCAGCAGCCAAGATCCGGCCCGAGAGGGGACCATTATGAACACTGAAGCTTTCTTT. The encoded protein is CASSQDPAREGTIMNTEAFF. The J gene is TRBJ1-1, the V gene TRBV4-2, with TRBD1 as a possible D gene (5 bases). CDR3 length: 20 amino acids. Germline V gene sequence: CDR1 LGHNA, CDR2 YNFKEQ. V lost 0 bases and J 0 bases, leaving 23 bases between the germline ends.

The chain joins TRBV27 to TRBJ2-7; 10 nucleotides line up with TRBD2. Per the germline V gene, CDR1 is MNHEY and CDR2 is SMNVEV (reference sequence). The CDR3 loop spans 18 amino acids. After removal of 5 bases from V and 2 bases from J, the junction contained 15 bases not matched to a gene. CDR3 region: CASSPPRASGGRAYEQYF. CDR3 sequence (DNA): TGTGCCAGCAGTCCCCCCCGGGCTAGCGGGGGCCGAGCCTACGAGCAGTACTTC.

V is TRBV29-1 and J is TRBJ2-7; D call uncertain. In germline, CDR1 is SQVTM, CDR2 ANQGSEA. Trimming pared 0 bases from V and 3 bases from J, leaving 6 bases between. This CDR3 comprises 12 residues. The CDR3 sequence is CSVEENSYEQYF. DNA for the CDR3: TGCAGCGTTGAAGAAAACAGCTACGAGCAGTACTTC.

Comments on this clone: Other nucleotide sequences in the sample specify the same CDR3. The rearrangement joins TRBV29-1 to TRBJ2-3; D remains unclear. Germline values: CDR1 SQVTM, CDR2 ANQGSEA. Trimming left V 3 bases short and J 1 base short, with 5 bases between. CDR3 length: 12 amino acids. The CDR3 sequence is CSVDPGTDTQYF. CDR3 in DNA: TGCAGCGTTGACCCAGGCACAGATACGCAGTATTTT.

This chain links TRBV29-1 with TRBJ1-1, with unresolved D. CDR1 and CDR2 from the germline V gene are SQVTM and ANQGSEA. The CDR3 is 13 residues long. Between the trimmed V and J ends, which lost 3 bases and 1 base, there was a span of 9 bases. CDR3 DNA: TGCAGCGTTGACTCGGCGGCGAACACTGAAGCTTTCTTT. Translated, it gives CSVDSAANTEAFF.

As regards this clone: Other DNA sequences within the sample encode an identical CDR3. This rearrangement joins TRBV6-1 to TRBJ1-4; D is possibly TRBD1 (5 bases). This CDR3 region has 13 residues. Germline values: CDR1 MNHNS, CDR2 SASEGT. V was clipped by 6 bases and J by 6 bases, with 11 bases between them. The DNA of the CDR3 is TGTGCCAGCAGCCCCGGGGCGCATGAAAAACTGTTTTTT. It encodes CASSPGAHEKLFF.

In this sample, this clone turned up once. The CDR3 loop is CASRTAIPPTYEQYF. CDR3 bases: TGTGCCAGCAGGACCGCTATACCCCCTACCTACGAGCAGTACTTC. V gene TRBV25-1 combines with J gene TRBJ2-7; no reliable D call. The CDR3 has 15 amino acids. CDR1 and CDR2 (germline): MGHDK, SYGVNS. With 6 bases removed from V and 2 bases from J, the gap between germline ends came to 17 bases.

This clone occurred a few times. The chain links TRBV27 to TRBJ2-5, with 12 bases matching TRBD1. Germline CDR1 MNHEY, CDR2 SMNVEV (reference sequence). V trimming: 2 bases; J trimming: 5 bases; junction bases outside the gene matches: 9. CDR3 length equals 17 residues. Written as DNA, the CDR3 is TGTGCCAGCAGTTTAATTGGGGGACAGGGGGCGCGGGAGACCCAGTACTTC. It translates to CASSLIGGQGARETQYF.

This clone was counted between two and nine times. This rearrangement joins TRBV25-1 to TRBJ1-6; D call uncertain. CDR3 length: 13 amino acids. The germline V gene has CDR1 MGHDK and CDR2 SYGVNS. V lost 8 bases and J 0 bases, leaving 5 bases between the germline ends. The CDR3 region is CASASSYNSPLHF. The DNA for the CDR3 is TGTGCCAGCGCGAGCTCCTATAATTCACCCCTCCACTTT.

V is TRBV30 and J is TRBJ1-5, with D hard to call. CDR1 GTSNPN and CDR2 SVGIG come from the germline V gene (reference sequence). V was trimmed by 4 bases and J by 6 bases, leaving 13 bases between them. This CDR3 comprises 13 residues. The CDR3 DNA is TGTGCCTGGAACGGATATTCGGGTCAGCCCCAGCATTTT. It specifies CAWNGYSGQPQHF.

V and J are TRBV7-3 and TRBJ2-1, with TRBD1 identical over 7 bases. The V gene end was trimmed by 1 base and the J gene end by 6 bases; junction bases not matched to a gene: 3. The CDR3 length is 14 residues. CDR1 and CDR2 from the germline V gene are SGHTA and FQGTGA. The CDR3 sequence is CASSLIAGGNEQFF. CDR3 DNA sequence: TGTGCCAGCAGCTTAATTGCAGGGGGCAATGAGCAGTTCTTC.

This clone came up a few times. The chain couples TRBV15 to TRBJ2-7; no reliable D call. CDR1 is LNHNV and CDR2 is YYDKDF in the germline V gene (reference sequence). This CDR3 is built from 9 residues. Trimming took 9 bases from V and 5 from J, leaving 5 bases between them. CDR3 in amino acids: CATFNEQYF. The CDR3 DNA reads TGTGCCACTTTTAACGAGCAGTACTTC.

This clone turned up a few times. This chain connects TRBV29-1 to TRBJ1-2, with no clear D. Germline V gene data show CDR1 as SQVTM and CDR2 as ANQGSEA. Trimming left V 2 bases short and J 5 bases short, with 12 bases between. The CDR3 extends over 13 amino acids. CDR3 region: CSVETRPNYGYTF. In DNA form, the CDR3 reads TGCAGCGTTGAAACAAGGCCCAATTATGGCTACACCTTC.

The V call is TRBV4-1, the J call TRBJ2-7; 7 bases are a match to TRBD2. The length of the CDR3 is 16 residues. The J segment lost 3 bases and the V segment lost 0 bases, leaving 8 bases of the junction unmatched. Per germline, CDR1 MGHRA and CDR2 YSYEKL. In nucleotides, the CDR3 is TGCGCCAGCAGCCAAGATATAGCGGGCTATTTCTACGAGCAGTACTTC. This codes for CASSQDIAGYFYEQYF.

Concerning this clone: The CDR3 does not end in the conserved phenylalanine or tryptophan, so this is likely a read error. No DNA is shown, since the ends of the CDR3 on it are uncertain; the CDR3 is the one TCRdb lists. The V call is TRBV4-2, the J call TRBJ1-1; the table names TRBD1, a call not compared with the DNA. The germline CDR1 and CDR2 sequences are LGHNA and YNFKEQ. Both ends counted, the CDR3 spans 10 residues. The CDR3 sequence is CASSQGPVPT.

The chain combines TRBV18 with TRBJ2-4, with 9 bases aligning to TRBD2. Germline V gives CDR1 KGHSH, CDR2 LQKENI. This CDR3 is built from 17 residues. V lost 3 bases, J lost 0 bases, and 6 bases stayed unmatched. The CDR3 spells CASSPLLAGIAKNIQYF. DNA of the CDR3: TGTGCCAGCTCACCCTTGCTAGCGGGGATAGCCAAAAACATTCAGTACTTC.

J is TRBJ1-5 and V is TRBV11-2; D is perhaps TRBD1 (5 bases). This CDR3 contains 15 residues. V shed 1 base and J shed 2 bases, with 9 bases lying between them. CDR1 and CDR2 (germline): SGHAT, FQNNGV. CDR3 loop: CASSLVGRGNQPQHF. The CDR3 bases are TGTGCCAGCAGCTTAGTTGGCAGGGGCAATCAGCCCCAGCATTTT.

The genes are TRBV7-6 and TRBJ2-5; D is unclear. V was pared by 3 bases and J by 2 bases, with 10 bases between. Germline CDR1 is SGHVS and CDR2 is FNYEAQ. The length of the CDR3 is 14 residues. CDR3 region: CASSLRILQETQYF. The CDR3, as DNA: TGTGCCAGCAGCTTGCGGATCCTTCAAGAGACCCAGTACTTC.

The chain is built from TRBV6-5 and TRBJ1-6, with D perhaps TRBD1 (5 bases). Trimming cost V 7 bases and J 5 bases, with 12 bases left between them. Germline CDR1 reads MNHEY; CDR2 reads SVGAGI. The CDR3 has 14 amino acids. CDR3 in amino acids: CASTPGGDNSPLHF. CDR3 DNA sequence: TGTGCCAGCACACCCGGGGGAGATAATTCACCCCTCCACTTT.